These T cell receptor beta chains were read from a single sample in a study of T cells after yellow fever vaccination. TCRdb reprocessed the 5' RACE reads with MiXCR, giving one entry per CDR3 protein. The table lists roughly 520,000 distinct CDR3 sequences, about a fifth of them singletons. Sequenced here: PBMCs, sampled approximately 20 days after the first yellow fever vaccination. The source of these receptors is a man aged 18 to 35 who received the YFV17D yellow fever vaccine. Each CDR3 is given with its conserved first and last residue. The D gene is left open where the match is weak. The listing skips clone size in some rows; elsewhere it reads once, few, many or a size class.

V	D	J	size	DNA	CDR3
TRBV6-2/TRBV6-3	TRBD2	TRBJ2-1	many	TGTGCCAGCAGTTACCGTAGCGGGGGGTACAATGAGCAGTTCTTC	CASSYRSGGYNEQFF
TRBV28	.	TRBJ1-2	.	TGTGCCAGCAGTTTATTTCAGATTAGGACTAACTATGGCTACACCTTC	CASSLFQIRTNYGYTF
TRBV30	.	TRBJ1-4	few	TGTGCCTGGAGCGGGGGGCCGGCAACTAATGAAAAACTGTTTTTT	CAWSGGPATNEKLFF
TRBV7-2	TRBD2	TRBJ2-3	.	TGTGCCAGCAGCTTAGCAGCGGGGGGTGGATATACGCAGTATTTT	CASSLAAGGGYTQYF
TRBV5-4	.	TRBJ2-5	.	TGTGCCAGCAGCTCGATCTCAGGAGGGGAGACCCAGTACTTC	CASSSISGGETQYF
TRBV10-1	.	TRBJ2-1	.	TGCGCCAGCAGTGAGTCGGTTTCCGGGCTCAATGAGCAGTTCTTC	CASSESVSGLNEQFF
TRBV30	.	TRBJ2-7	.	TGTGCCTGGAGTGCCGATTACGAGCAGTACTTC	CAWSADYEQYF
TRBV7-3	.	TRBJ2-2	.	TGTGCCAGCAGCCCTCGACCAGGAGGAAACACCGGGGAGCTGTTTTTT	CASSPRPGGNTGELFF
TRBV18	TRBD1	TRBJ1-1	.	TGTGCCAGCTCACCGTACAGGGGTCAGGACTACACTGAAGCTTTCTTT	CASSPYRGQDYTEAFF
TRBV27	.	TRBJ2-3	.	TGTGCCAGCAGTCGACTAGAACTTCCAGATACGCAGTATTTT	CASSRLELPDTQYF
TRBV20-1	TRBD2	TRBJ2-3	.	TGCAGTGCTAGAGAAAGATTGCGGGGGGCTTACACAGATACGCAGTATTTT	CSARERLRGAYTDTQYF
TRBV27	TRBD1	TRBJ2-7	once	TGTGCCAGCAGTTTATATTGGGACAGGGATCCCTACGAGCAGTACTTC	CASSLYWDRDPYEQYF
TRBV6-5	.	TRBJ1-4	few	TGTGCCAGCAGTTTGCAGGGTATTAATGAAAAACTGTTTTTT	CASSLQGINEKLFF
TRBV28	TRBD2	TRBJ2-7	.	TGTGCCAGCGCGACTAGCGGGGGGTACTCCTACGAGCAGTACTTC	CASATSGGYSYEQYF
TRBV7-9	.	TRBJ1-6	few	TGTGCCAGCAGCTTAGAGGTGGCACCCCTCCACTTT	CASSLEVAPLHF
TRBV6-1	TRBD1	TRBJ2-5	few	TGTGCCAGCACCACCGGGACAGGGGACAGGACCCAGTACTTC	CASTTGTGDRTQYF
TRBV5-4	.	TRBJ2-1	.	TGTGCCAGCAGCTTGGGGGCGATTGGGGGCCGGGGTGAGCAGTTCTTC	CASSLGAIGGRGEQFF
TRBV9	.	TRBJ1-6	.	TGTGCCAGCAGCCCTTTTGGCCCCTATTCACCCCTCCACTTT	CASSPFGPYSPLHF
TRBV20-1	.	TRBJ2-7	few	TGCAGTGCAGTGATGTGGACCGAGCAGTACTTC	CSAVMWTEQYF
TRBV28	TRBD1	TRBJ2-1	.	TGTGCCAGCAGTCTAGGGACAGCAAACTACAATGAGCAGTTCTTC	CASSLGTANYNEQFF
TRBV20-1	.	TRBJ1-2	.	TGCAGTGCTAGAGCCGGGACGACACTTAACTATGGCTACACCTTC	CSARAGTTLNYGYTF
TRBV5-1	.	TRBJ1-2	few	TGCGCCAGCAGCGCGGCAGGGAGGAACTATGGCTACACCTTC	CASSAAGRNYGYTF
TRBV19	TRBD1	TRBJ2-1	few	TGTGCCAGTAGTTCGACAGGGTTGATCCCCTACAATGAGCAGTTCTTC	CASSSTGLIPYNEQFF
TRBV4-1	.	TRBJ2-1	few	TGCGCCAGCAGCCAACAGGTATACTACAATGAGCAGTTCTTC	CASSQQVYYNEQFF
TRBV6-1	.	TRBJ1-5	.	TGTGCCAGCAGTGAAGGAACGCATCAGCCCCAGCATTTT	CASSEGTHQPQHF
TRBV7-9	.	TRBJ1-4	few	TGTGCCAGCAGCTTTCCCCTGGAGGGTGAAAAACTGTTTTTT	CASSFPLEGEKLFF
TRBV11-1	.	TRBJ1-1	few	TGTGCCAGCAGCTTAGCGCCTCTAGCGAACACTGAAGCTTTCTTT	CASSLAPLANTEAFF
TRBV5-4	.	TRBJ2-7	.	TGTGCCAGCCTGGACGGGGACTCCTACGAGCAGTACTTC	CASLDGDSYEQYF
TRBV5-1	.	TRBJ1-4	.	TGCGCCAGCAGCCCTCAGGGGAGGGTTGAAAAACTGTTTTTT	CASSPQGRVEKLFF
TRBV5-5	.	TRBJ2-3	.	TGTGCCAGCAGCCCGGCGGACAGATTGGCGCAGTATTTT	CASSPADRLAQYF
TRBV27	TRBD2	TRBJ2-1	.	TGTGCCAGCAACCTAGCGGGGGGGGGTAATGAGCAGTTCTTC	CASNLAGGGNEQFF
TRBV10-3	.	TRBJ2-2	few	TGTGCCATCAGCCCACCGAACACCGGGGAGCTGTTTTTT	CAISPPNTGELFF
TRBV5-4	TRBD1	TRBJ1-6	.	TGTGCCAGCAGCACCCGAACAGGGGATTCACCCCTCCACTTT	CASSTRTGDSPLHF
TRBV5-6	.	TRBJ1-5	many	TGTGCCAGCAGCTTAACCGACGGGAGCAATCAGCCCCAGCATTTT	CASSLTDGSNQPQHF
TRBV5-1	.	TRBJ1-2	many	TGCGCCAGCAGCTCCACAGCTAACTATGGCTACACCTTC	CASSSTANYGYTF
TRBV18	.	TRBJ2-5	few	TGTGCCAGCTCGCCACAGGGGAGGCAAGAGACCCAGTACTTC	CASSPQGRQETQYF
TRBV27	.	TRBJ1-4	few	TGTGCCAGCCGAAGCGGGGGGAATGAAAAACTGTTTTTT	CASRSGGNEKLFF
TRBV12-3/TRBV12-4	.	TRBJ2-3	few	TGTGCCAGCAGTTTAGTCGGAAACACAGATACGCAGTATTTT	CASSLVGNTDTQYF
TRBV7-6	TRBD1	TRBJ1-4	few	TGTGCCAGCACCTCGGGACAGGGAAAAGAAAAACTGTTTTTT	CASTSGQGKEKLFF
TRBV30	.	TRBJ2-1	.	TGTGCCTGGAGTGTTCCCCCGGGGAGTAATGAGCAGTTCTTC	CAWSVPPGSNEQFF
TRBV20-1	TRBD2	TRBJ2-1	.	TGCAGTGCTAGGGACGGGGGGGCTTCATACAATGAGCAGTTCTTC	CSARDGGASYNEQFF
TRBV7-2	.	TRBJ1-1	many	TGTGCCAGCAGCCTTACCGGGACTGCGAACACTGAAGCTTTCTTT	CASSLTGTANTEAFF
TRBV7-9	.	TRBJ2-4	.	TGTGCCAGCAGTCTTGGGGGGGGCGAGGCCAAAAACATTCAGTACTTC	CASSLGGGEAKNIQYF
TRBV3-1	.	TRBJ2-7	.	TGTGCCAGCAGTCGACTAGACGAGCAGTACTTC	CASSRLDEQYF